These 5 T cell receptor beta chains originate from one sample sequenced in a study of blood T cell repertoires in COVID-19. Profiling relied on immunoSEQ multiplex PCR, and the TCRdb table lists in-frame clones only, not all of them. The sample lists roughly 230,000 clones; 80% to 85% were seen once. Sequenced sample: peripheral blood. All receptors come from a man aged 45 to 65 with active or convalescent COVID-19.

The rearrangement uses TRBV11-3 and TRBJ1-2; no definite D call. The CDR3 contains 13 residues. Germline V CDR1 and CDR2: SGHNT, YENEEA. The germline V and J ends were trimmed by 8 bases and 4 bases, with 14 bases remaining between them. This chain's CDR3 is CASSPRVPYGYTF. CDR3 DNA sequence: TGTGCCAGCTCTCCCCGGGTCCCCTATGGCTACACCTTC. Combining the CDR3 with reference TRBV11-3 and TRBJ1-2 gives the whole variable domain EAGVVQSPRYKIIEKKQPVAFWCNPISGHNTLYWYLQNLGQGPELLIRYENEEAVDDSQLPKDRFSAERLKGVDSTLKIQPAELGDSAVYLCASSPRVPYGYTFGSGTRLTVV.

The chain joins TRBV5-4 to TRBJ1-2, with D perhaps matching TRBD1 (5 bases). V gave up 0 bases and J gave up 8 bases, with 11 bases separating them. Looked up from germline, CDR1 is SGHNT and CDR2 is YYREEE (reference sequence). The CDR3 consists of 13 residues. CDR3 sequence (DNA): TGTGCCAGCAGCTTGGCAGGGCGGGGCGGCTACACCTTC. It encodes CASSLAGRGGYTF.

The chain combines TRBV2 with TRBJ2-7, with TRBD2 identical over 12 bases. V was clipped by 0 bases and J by 2 bases; unmatched bases: 2. The CDR3 spans 16 residues. Germline CDR1 is SNHLY and CDR2 is FYNNEI. CDR3 sequence (DNA): TGTGCCAGCAGTGAAGCCCGACTAGCGGGGGCCTACGAGCAGTACTTC. Translated: CASSEARLAGAYEQYF.

The chain combines TRBV10-1 with TRBJ1-1; D may be TRBD1 (5 bases). The germline V gene has CDR1 WNHNN and CDR2 SYGVQD (reference sequence). This CDR3 has 15 amino acids. V gave up 5 bases and J gave up 3 bases, with 16 bases separating them. CDR3 DNA sequence: TGCGCCAGCAGTTTCAGGGAAATTGACGACACTGAAGCTTTCTTT. This encodes CASSFREIDDTEAFF.

The CDR3 loop reads CASSLGPRAGAEAFF. The DNA of the CDR3 is TGTGCCAGCAGCTTAGGGCCTCGGGCGGGCGCTGAAGCTTTCTTT. The J gene is TRBJ1-1, the V gene TRBV7-2; D gene uncertain. The CDR3 has 15 amino acids. Germline CDR1 reads SGHTA; CDR2 reads FQGNSA. Between the trimmed V and J ends, which lost 1 base and 6 bases, there was a span of 15 bases.